Included here is one T cell receptor (beta chain) sequence, with context. Chemo-refractory metastatic non-small-cell lung cancer patients received focal radiation with ipilimumab CTLA-4 blockade. Using immunoSEQ multiplex PCR, the repertoire was profiled, and TCRdb retains in-frame clones only, with some absent. This sample carries tens of thousands of clones, about 85% of them seen once, and the ten largest clones take 8.5%. The sample belongs to a study of radiotherapy plus CTLA-4 blockade in lung cancer. The CDR3 runs 13 residues. Trimming removed 1 base from V and 4 bases from J, with 8 bases in between. Germline V gene lookup returns CDR1 LNHNV and CDR2 YYDKDF (reference sequence).

The sequencing here drew on peripheral blood, taken from a patient treated with radiotherapy plus ipilimumab. This sequence was found in a human donor with non-small cell lung cancer who had a complete response to radiotherapy plus ipilimumab. The V and J genes are TRBV15 and TRBJ2-7; D ambiguous. Here the CDR3 DNA reads TGTGCCACCAGCAGAGGACTGGTTTACGAGCAGTACTTC. Translating gives CATSRGLVYEQYF.